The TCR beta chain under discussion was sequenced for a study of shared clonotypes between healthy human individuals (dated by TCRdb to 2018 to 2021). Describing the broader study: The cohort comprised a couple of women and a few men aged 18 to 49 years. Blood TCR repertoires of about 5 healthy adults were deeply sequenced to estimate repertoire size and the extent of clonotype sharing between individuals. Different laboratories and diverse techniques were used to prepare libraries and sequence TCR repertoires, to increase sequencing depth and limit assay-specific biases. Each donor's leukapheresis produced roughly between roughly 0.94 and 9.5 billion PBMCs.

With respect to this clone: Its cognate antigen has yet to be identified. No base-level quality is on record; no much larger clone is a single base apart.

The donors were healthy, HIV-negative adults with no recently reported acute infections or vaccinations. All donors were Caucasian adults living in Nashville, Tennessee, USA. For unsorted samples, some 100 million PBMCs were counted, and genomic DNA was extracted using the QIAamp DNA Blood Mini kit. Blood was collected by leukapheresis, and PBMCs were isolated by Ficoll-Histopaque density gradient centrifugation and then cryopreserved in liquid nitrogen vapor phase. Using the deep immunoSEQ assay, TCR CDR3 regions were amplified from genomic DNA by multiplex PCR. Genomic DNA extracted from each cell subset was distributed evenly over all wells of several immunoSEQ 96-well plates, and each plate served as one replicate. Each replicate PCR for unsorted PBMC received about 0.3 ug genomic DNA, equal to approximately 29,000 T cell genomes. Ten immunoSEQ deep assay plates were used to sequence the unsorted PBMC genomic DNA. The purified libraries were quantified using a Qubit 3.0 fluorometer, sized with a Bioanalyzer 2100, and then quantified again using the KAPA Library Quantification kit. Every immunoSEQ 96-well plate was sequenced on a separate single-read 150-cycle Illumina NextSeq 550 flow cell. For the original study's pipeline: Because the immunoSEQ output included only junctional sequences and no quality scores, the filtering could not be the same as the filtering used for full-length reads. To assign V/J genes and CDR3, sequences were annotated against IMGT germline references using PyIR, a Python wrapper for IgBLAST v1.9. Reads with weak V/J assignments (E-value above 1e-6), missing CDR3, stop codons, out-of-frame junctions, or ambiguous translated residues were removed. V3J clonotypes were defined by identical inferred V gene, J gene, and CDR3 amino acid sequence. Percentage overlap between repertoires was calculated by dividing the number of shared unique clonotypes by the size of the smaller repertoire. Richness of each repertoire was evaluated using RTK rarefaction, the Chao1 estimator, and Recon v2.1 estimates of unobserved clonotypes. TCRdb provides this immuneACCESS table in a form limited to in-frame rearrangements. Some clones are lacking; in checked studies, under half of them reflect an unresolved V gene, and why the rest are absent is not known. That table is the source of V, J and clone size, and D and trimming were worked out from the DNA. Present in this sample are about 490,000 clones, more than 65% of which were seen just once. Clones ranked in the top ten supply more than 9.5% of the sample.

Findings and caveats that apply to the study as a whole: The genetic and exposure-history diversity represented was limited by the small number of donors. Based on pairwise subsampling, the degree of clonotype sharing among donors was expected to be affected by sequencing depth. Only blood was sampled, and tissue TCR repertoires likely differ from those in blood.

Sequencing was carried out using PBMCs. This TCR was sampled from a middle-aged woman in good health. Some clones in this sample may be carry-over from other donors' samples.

The DNA reads as follows: TGTGCCAGTAGTATCGGGGGGCTGAACTACGAGCAGTACTTC. Its protein reads: CASSIGGLNYEQYF. The chain employs TRBV19 and TRBJ2-7; matching of 7 bases hints at TRBD2 as the D gene. The CDR3 runs 14 amino acids, cysteine and phenylalanine included. Only CDR3 DNA remains: 42 bases, in frame from the first base. Via the germline V gene (reference sequence), CDR1 is LNHDA and CDR2 SQIVND. Relative to germline, V is 3 bases shorter and J is 3 bases shorter, with 12 bases between their ends.